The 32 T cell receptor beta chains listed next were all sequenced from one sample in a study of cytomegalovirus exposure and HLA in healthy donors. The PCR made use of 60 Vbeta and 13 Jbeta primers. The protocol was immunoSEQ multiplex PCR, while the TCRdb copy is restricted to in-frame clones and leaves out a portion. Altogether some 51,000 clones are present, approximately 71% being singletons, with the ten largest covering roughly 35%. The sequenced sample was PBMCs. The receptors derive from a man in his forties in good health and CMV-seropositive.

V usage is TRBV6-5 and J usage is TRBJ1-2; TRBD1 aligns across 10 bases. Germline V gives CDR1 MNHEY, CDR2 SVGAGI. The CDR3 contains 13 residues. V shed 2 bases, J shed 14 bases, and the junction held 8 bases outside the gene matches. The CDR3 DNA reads TGTGCCAGCAGTTACGAATTGGGACAGGGGAGGACCTTC. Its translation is CASSYELGQGRTF.

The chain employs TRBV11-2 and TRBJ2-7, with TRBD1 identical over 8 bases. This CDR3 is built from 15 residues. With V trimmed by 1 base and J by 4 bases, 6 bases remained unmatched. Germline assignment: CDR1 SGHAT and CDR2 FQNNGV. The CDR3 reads CASSLADRGIYEQYF. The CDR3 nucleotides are TGTGCCAGCAGCTTAGCAGACAGGGGAATATACGAGCAGTACTTC.

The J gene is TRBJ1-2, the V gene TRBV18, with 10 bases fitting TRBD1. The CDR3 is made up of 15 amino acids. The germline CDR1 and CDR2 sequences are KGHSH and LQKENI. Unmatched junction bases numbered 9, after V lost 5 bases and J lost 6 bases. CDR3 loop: CASSTRQGALDGYTF. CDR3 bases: TGTGCCAGCTCAACCCGACAGGGGGCGCTGGATGGCTACACCTTC.

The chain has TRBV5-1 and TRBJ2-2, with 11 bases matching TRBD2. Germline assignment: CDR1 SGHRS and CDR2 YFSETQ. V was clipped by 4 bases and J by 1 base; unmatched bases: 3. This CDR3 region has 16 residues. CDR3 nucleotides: TGCGCCAGCAGCCAGCTAGCGGGGGGGAACACCGGGGAGCTGTTTTTT. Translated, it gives CASSQLAGGNTGELFF.

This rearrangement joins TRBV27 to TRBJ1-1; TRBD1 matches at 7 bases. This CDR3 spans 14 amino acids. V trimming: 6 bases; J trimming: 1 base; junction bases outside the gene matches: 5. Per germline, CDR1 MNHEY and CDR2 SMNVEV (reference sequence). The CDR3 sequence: CASSLQGRNTEAFF. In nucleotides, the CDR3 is TGTGCCAGCAGCTTACAGGGGCGGAACACTGAAGCTTTCTTT.

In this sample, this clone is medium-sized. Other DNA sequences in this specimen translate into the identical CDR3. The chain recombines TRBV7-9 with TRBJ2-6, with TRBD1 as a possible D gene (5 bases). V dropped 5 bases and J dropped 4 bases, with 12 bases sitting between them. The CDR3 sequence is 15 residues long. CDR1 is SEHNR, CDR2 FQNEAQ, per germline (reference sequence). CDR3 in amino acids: CASSQTESGANVLTF. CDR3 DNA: TGTGCCAGCAGCCAGACAGAGTCCGGGGCCAACGTCCTGACTTTC.

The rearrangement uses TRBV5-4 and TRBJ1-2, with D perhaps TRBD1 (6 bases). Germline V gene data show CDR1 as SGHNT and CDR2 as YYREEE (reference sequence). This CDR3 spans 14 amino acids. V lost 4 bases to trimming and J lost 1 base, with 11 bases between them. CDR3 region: CASSPGQSNYGYTF. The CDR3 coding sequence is TGTGCCAGCAGCCCCGGACAGAGTAACTATGGCTACACCTTC.

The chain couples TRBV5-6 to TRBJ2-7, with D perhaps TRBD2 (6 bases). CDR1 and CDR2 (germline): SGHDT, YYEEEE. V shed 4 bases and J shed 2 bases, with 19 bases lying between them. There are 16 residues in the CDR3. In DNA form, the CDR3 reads TGTGCCAGCAGCCCTGGGGGGACCTATGGGACCTACGAGCAGTACTTC. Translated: CASSPGGTYGTYEQYF.

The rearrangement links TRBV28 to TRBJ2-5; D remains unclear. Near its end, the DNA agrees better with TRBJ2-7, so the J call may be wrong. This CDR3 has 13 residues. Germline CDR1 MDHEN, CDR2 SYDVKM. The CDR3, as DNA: TGTGCCACCTTTCGACGGACCGACTACGAGCAGTACTTC. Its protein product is CATFRRTDYEQYF.

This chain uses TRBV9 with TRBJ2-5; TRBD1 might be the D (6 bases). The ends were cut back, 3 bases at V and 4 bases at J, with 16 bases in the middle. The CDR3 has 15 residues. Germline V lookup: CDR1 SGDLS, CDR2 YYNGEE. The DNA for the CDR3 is TGTGCCAGCAGCGAGGGGACACCGGAGAGAGAGACCCAGTACTTC. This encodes CASSEGTPERETQYF. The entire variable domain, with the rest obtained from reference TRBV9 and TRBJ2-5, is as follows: DSGVTQTPKHLITATGQRVTLRCSPRSGDLSVYWYQQSLDQGLQFLIQYYNGEERAKGNILERFSAQQFPDLHSELNLSSLELGDSALYFCASSEGTPERETQYFGPGTRLLVL.

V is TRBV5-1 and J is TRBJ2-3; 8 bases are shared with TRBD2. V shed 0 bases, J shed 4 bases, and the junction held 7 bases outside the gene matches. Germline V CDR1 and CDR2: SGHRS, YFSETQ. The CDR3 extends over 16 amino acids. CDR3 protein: CASSLAGYGGADTQYF. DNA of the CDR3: TGCGCCAGCAGCTTGGCCGGCTACGGGGGGGCAGATACGCAGTATTTT.

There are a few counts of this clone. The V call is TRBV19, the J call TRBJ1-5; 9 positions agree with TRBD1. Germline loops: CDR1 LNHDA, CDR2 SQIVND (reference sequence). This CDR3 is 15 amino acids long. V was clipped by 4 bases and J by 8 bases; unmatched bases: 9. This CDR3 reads CASSKPGTGFEPQHF. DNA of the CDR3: TGTGCCAGTAGTAAGCCCGGGACAGGGTTTGAGCCCCAGCATTTT.

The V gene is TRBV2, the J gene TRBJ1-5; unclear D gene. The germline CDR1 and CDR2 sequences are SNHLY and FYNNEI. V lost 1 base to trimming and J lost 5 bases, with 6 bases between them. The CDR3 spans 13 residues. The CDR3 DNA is TGTGCCAGCAGTGAAGTAATATATCAGCCCCAGCATTTT. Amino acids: CASSEVIYQPQHF.

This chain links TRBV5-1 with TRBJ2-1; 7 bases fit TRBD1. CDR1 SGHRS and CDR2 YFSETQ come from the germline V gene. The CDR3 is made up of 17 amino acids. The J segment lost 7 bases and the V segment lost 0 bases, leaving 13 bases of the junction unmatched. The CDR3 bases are TGCGCCAGCAGCTTGGTGTTGGGGACAGTCCCCGAAAATGAGCAGTTCTTC. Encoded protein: CASSLVLGTVPENEQFF.

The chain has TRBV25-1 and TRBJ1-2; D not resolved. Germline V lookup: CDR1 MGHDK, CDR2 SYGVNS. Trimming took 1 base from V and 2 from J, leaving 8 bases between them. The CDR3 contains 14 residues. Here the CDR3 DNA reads TGTGCCAGCAGTGAATCGGGAAGAAACTATGGCTACACCTTC. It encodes CASSESGRNYGYTF.

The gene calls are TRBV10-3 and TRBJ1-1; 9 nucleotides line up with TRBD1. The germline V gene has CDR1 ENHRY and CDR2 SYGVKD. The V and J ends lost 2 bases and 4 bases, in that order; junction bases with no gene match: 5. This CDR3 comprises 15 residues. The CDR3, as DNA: TGTGCCATCAGTGAGATGGACAGGGGTAGCACTGAAGCTTTCTTT. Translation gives CAISEMDRGSTEAFF.

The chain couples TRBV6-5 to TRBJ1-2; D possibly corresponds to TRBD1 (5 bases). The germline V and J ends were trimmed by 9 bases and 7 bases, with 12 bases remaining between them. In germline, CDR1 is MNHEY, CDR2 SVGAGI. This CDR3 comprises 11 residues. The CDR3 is CASRARVGYTF. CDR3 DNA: TGTGCCAGTCGGGCCAGGGTTGGCTACACCTTC.

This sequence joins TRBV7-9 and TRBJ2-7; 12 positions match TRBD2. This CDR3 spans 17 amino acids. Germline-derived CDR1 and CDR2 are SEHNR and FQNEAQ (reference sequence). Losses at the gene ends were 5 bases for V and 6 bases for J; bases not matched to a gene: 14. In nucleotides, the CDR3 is TGTGCCAGCAGCGCCTTAACTAGCGGGGGGTTAATTGGCGAGCAGTACTTC. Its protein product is CASSALTSGGLIGEQYF.

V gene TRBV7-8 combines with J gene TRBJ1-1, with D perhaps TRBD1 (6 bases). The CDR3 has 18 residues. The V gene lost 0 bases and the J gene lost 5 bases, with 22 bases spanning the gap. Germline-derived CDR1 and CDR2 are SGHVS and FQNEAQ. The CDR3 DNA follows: TGTGCCAGCAGCTTAGCGAGGTTTTCCGGGAGGGGGAGGACTGAAGCTTTCTTT. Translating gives CASSLARFSGRGRTEAFF.

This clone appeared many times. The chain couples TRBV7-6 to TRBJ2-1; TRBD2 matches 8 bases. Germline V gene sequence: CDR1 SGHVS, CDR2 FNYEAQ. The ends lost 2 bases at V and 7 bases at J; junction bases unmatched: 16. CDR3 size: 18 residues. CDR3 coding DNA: TGTGCCAGCAGCTTAAGAGGGGGAGGCGGGGGGTTAGAAAATGAGCAGTTCTTC. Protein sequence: CASSLRGGGGGLENEQFF.

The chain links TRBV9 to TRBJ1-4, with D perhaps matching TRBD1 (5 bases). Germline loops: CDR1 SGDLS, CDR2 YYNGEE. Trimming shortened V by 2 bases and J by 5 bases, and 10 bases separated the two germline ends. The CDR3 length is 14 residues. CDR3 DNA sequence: TGTGCCAGCAGCGTGGGGGGTTGGAATGAAAAACTGTTTTTT. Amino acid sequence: CASSVGGWNEKLFF.

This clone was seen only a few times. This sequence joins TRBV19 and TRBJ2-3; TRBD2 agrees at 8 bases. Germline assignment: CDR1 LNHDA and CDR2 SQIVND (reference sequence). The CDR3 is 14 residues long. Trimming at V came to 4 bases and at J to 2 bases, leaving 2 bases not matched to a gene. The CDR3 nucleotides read TGTGCCAGTAGTACGCGGGGGGTCACAGATACGCAGTATTTT. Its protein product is CASSTRGVTDTQYF.

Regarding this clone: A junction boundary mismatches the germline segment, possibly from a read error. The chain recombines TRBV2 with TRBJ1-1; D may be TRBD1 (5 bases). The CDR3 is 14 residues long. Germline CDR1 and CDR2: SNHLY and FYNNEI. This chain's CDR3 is CAGSPSRGGTEAFF. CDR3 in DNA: TGTGCCGGCAGCCCCTCGAGGGGAGGTACTGAAGCTTTCTTT.

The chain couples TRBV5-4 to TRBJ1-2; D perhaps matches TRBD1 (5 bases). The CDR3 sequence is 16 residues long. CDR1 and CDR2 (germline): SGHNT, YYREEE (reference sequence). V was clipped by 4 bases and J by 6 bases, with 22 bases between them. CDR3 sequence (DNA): TGTGCCAGCAGCCCGGCCCTGAACAGGATGGCGGATGGCTACACCTTC. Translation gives CASSPALNRMADGYTF.

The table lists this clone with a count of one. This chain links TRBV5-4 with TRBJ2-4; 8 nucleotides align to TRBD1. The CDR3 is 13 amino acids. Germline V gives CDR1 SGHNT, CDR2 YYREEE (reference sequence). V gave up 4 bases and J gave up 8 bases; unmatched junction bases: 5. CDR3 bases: TGTGCCAGCAGCATCAGGGGGCCGGACATTCAGTACTTC. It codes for CASSIRGPDIQYF.

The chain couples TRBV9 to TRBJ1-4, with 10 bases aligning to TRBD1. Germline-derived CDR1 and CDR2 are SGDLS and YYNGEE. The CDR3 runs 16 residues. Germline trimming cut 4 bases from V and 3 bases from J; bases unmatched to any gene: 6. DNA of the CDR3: TGTGCCAGCAGCAGCGGTGGGACAGGGGCTAATGAAAAACTGTTTTTT. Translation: CASSSGGTGANEKLFF. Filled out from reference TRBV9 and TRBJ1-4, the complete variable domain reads DSGVTQTPKHLITATGQRVTLRCSPRSGDLSVYWYQQSLDQGLQFLIQYYNGEERAKGNILERFSAQQFPDLHSELNLSSLELGDSALYFCASSSGGTGANEKLFFGSGTQLSVL.

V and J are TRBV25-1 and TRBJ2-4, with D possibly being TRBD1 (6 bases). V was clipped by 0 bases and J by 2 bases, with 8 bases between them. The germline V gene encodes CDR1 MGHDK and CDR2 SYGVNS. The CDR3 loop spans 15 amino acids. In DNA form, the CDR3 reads TGTGCCAGCAGTGAATATCGGGACACCAAAAACATTCAGTACTTC. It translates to CASSEYRDTKNIQYF.

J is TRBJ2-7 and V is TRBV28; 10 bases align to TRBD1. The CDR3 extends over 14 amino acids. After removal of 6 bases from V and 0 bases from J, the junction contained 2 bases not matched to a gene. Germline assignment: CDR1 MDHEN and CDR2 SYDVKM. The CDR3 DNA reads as TGTGCCAGCAGGGGACAGGGGAGCTCCTACGAGCAGTACTTC. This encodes CASRGQGSSYEQYF.

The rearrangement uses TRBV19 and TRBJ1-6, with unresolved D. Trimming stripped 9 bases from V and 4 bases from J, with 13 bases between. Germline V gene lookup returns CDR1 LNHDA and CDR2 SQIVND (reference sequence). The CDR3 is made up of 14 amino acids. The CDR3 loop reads CASSDTVYNSPLHF. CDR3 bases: TGTGCCAGCTCCGACACGGTTTATAATTCACCCCTCCACTTT.

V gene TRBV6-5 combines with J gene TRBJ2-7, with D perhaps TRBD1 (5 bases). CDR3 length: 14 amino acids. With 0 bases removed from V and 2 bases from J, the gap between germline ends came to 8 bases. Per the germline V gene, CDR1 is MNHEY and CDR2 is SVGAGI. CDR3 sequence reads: CASSYSPQAYEQYF. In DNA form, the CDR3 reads TGTGCCAGCAGTTACTCGCCACAGGCCTACGAGCAGTACTTC.

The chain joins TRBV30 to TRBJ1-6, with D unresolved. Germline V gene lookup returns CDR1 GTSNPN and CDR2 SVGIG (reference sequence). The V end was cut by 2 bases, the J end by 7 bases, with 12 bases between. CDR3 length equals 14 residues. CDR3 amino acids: CAWSRVTPNSPLHF. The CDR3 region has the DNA TGTGCCTGGAGTCGGGTCACTCCCAATTCACCCCTCCACTTT.

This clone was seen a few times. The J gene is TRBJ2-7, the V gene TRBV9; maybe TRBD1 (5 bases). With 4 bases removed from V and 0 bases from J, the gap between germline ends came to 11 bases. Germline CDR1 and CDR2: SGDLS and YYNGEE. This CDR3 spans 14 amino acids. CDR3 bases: TGTGCCAGCAGCCCCCGACAGAGCTCCTACGAGCAGTACTTC. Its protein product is CASSPRQSSYEQYF.